This TCR beta chain derives from a study of T-cell memory formation after mild COVID-19. About the study: Largely, the TCR clusters proved donor specific. The study's findings and limits: What remained unconfirmed was the SARS-CoV-2 specificity of second-wave clones peaking on day 37. Mostly located in CM and EM were contracting CD4+ clones, with contracting CD8+ clones located in EMRA.

TCRdb independently ran MiXCR on the 5' RACE reads; one entry per CDR3 protein. The table includes roughly 130,000 distinct CDR3 sequences, 17% detected once. The CDR3 consists of 14 residues. Germline V gene lookup returns CDR1 SGHRS and CDR2 YFSETQ. V shed 4 bases and J shed 7 bases, with 14 bases lying between them. Only a few counts were recorded for this clonotype. Its antigen is currently unknown. The source is a man younger than 35 who had mild COVID-19 (a few samples of this study predate the infection). Cell type and time point are not known. Sequenced input: PBMCs or a T cell subset sorted from them (not recorded which). The V gene is TRBV5-1, the J gene TRBJ2-2; D possibly corresponds to TRBD1 (6 bases). CDR3 loop: CASSEQGVNGELFF. CDR3 DNA sequence: TGCGCCAGCAGCGAACAGGGCGTGAACGGGGAGCTGTTTTTT.